The present T cell receptor (beta chain) was sequenced within a study of early T cells in non-severe SARS-CoV-2 infection. Unique molecular identifier tags were affixed to discrete cDNA molecules. TCRdb re-called the 5' RACE reads through MiXCR, storing one row per CDR3 protein. This table has tens of thousands of distinct CDR3 sequences, 9% to 15% appearing once. Germline values: CDR1 SGHTA, CDR2 FQGNSA. V dropped 5 bases and J dropped 4; count of bases not matched to a gene: 6. The CDR3 runs to 15 residues. This clonotype appeared many times. The source material was whole blood. The chain links TRBV7-2 to TRBJ2-7; 12 nucleotides match TRBD2. This TCR came from an adult who was a healthcare worker with PCR-confirmed SARS-CoV-2 infection or an uninfected control (not recorded which). The chain's CDR3 is CASSLRTSGVYEQYF. CDR3 bases: TGTGCCAGCAGCCTCCGGACTAGCGGGGTTTACGAGCAGTACTTC.